The 22 T cell receptor beta chains below come from one sample, sequenced in a study of blood T cell repertoires in COVID-19. Clones were read by immunoSEQ multiplex PCR, and TCRdb kept only the in-frame ones, dropping some. The sample has about 52,000 clones; under 90% are singletons. Sequenced: peripheral blood. The receptors were sampled from a man between 65 and 85 years old with acute or convalescent COVID-19.

V usage is TRBV4-1 and J usage is TRBJ1-2; TRBD1 matches at 9 bases. The CDR3 contains 14 residues. Looked up from germline, CDR1 is MGHRA and CDR2 is YSYEKL. J gave up 8 bases and V 3 bases, and 7 bases lay outside the gene matches. For the CDR3, the DNA is TGCGCCAGCAGCCAGACTGGGACAGGGAAAGGCTACACCTTC. As protein: CASSQTGTGKGYTF.

The genes are TRBV29-1 and TRBJ2-6; no firm D call. Germline CDR1 reads SQVTM; CDR2 reads ANQGSEA. There are 13 residues in the CDR3. V lost 5 bases and J 0 bases, leaving 5 bases between the germline ends. CDR3 sequence reads: CSVYGSGANVLTF. CDR3 DNA sequence: TGCAGCGTTTACGGCTCTGGGGCCAACGTCCTGACTTTC.

This chain links TRBV12-3 or TRBV12-4 with TRBJ2-7, with a possible D match to TRBD1 (5 bases). V lost 6 bases, J lost 3 bases, and 9 bases lay in between. The CDR3 consists of 12 residues. CDR3 amino acids: CASRPDSYEQYF. The CDR3, as DNA: TGTGCCAGCAGGCCTGACAGCTACGAGCAGTACTTC.

The chain recombines TRBV29-1 with TRBJ2-5, with D possibly being TRBD1 (6 bases). Germline CDR1 reads SQVTM; CDR2 reads ANQGSEA. This CDR3 contains 12 residues. V lost 7 bases and J lost 3, with 12 bases in between. CDR3 in amino acids: CSASGGEETQYF. In DNA form, the CDR3 reads TGCAGCGCCTCTGGGGGCGAAGAGACCCAGTACTTC.

The chain combines TRBV29-1 with TRBJ1-1; no clear D. Germline loops: CDR1 SQVTM, CDR2 ANQGSEA. V lost 1 base, J lost 7 bases, and 10 bases lay in between. The CDR3 sequence is 12 residues long. This CDR3 is CSVEGRRYEAFF. CDR3 nucleotides: TGCAGCGTTGAAGGCCGGCGGTATGAAGCTTTCTTT.

This clone was counted once. The V call is TRBV4-1, the J call TRBJ2-5; TRBD2 matches 8 bases. The CDR3 extends over 16 amino acids. Germline CDR1 is MGHRA and CDR2 is YSYEKL. After removal of 4 bases from V and 2 bases from J, the junction contained 9 bases not matched to a gene. The CDR3 loop reads CASSPRGSGAQETQYF. CDR3 coding DNA: TGCGCCAGCAGCCCCCGGGGTAGCGGGGCTCAAGAGACCCAGTACTTC.

The chain uses TRBV11-2 and TRBJ1-1, with D possibly matching TRBD1 (5 bases). With 4 bases removed from V and 5 bases from J, the gap between germline ends came to 14 bases. The CDR3 is 14 residues long. Per germline, CDR1 SGHAT and CDR2 FQNNGV. This CDR3 is CASSSAGGNTEAFF. Written as DNA, the CDR3 is TGTGCCAGCAGCTCAGCGGGGGGGAATACTGAAGCTTTCTTT.

This clone was observed a single time. The V and J genes are TRBV9 and TRBJ2-3; TRBD1 might be the D (5 bases). Germline V CDR1 and CDR2: SGDLS, YYNGEE. This CDR3 has 13 amino acids. Trimming removed 4 bases at V and 5 bases at J, with 11 bases between. CDR3 region: CASSPSQGDTQYF. CDR3 coding DNA: TGTGCCAGCAGCCCGAGTCAGGGAGATACGCAGTATTTT. The full variable domain, completed using reference TRBV9 and TRBJ2-3, is DSGVTQTPKHLITATGQRVTLRCSPRSGDLSVYWYQQSLDQGLQFLIQYYNGEERAKGNILERFSAQQFPDLHSELNLSSLELGDSALYFCASSPSQGDTQYFGPGTRLTVL.

The chain carries TRBV11-2 and TRBJ1-1; 7 bases fit TRBD1. The CDR3 covers 13 residues. With 5 bases clipped from V and 10 bases from J, the junction kept 10 bases outside the gene matches. Germline-derived CDR1 and CDR2 are SGHAT and FQNNGV. CDR3: CASSPQGGSGAFF. Here the CDR3 DNA reads TGTGCCAGCAGCCCTCAAGGGGGCTCTGGAGCTTTCTTT. Complete variable domain (other parts from reference TRBV11-2 and TRBJ1-1): EAGVAQSPRYKIIEKRQSVAFWCNPISGHATLYWYQQILGQGPKLLIQFQNNGVVDDSQLPKDRFSAERLKGVDSTLKIQPAKLEDSAVYLCASSPQGGSGAFFGQGTRLTVV.

This clone was observed once. The chain couples TRBV30 to TRBJ1-5, with 9 bases that match TRBD1. Germline V CDR1 and CDR2: GTSNPN, SVGIG (reference sequence). V was pared by 2 bases and J by 3 bases, with 5 bases of the junction left unmatched. This CDR3 contains 15 residues. CDR3 sequence: CAWSPGQGLNQPQHF. The CDR3 DNA reads as TGTGCCTGGAGTCCGGGACAGGGTCTCAATCAGCCCCAGCATTTT.

The chain recombines TRBV20-1 with TRBJ2-2, with D possibly being TRBD2 (6 bases). Germline V gene data show CDR1 as DFQATT and CDR2 as SNEGSKA (reference sequence). The CDR3 sequence is 16 residues long. With 3 bases removed from V and 2 bases from J, the gap between germline ends came to 16 bases. Here the CDR3 reads CSASATGTRNTGELFF. CDR3 bases: TGCAGTGCTAGTGCAACCGGGACTCGTAACACCGGGGAGCTGTTTTTT.

This chain links TRBV2 with TRBJ1-5, with a tentative D call TRBD1 (5 bases). The V end lost 8 bases, the J end lost 7 bases, and 21 bases lay between the germline ends. This CDR3 contains 15 residues. Germline V gene sequence: CDR1 SNHLY, CDR2 FYNNEI. The CDR3 DNA sequence: TGTGCCAGCCTTCGGGACTTGGGGTATGGACAGCCCCAGCATTTT. Translating it yields CASLRDLGYGQPQHF.

This chain joins TRBV7-9 and TRBJ1-1, with unresolved D. The CDR3 spans 16 residues. Trimming left V 5 bases short and J 1 base short, with 17 bases between. CDR1 and CDR2 from the germline V gene are SEHNR and FQNEAQ (reference sequence). The CDR3 DNA reads as TGTGCCAGCAGCCCAACAGATGGGCAAGAGAACACTGAAGCTTTCTTT. Translating it yields CASSPTDGQENTEAFF.

The chain employs TRBV7-9 and TRBJ2-7; the D is unclear. This CDR3 spans 12 amino acids. Germline CDR1 and CDR2: SEHNR and FQNEAQ (reference sequence). V lost 5 bases, J lost 3 bases, and 8 bases lay in between. The CDR3 sequence: CASSPQDYEQYV. The CDR3 bases are TGTGCCAGCAGCCCCCAGGACTACGAGCAGTACGTC.

This clone has a handful of counts. The CDR3 region is CASSRPGQGIEAFF. The CDR3 bases are TGTGCCAGCAGCCGGCCGGGACAGGGGATTGAAGCTTTCTTT. V and J are TRBV16 and TRBJ1-1, with TRBD1 matching 10 bases. This CDR3 contains 14 residues. With 4 bases clipped from V and 7 bases from J, the junction kept 6 bases outside the gene matches. Per germline, CDR1 KGHSY and CDR2 FQNENV.

A few counts support this clone. This chain joins TRBV12-5 and TRBJ1-2; D not resolved. The length of the CDR3 is 14 residues. Germline CDR1 and CDR2: LGHNT and FRNRAP. V lost 1 base and J 7 bases, leaving 13 bases between the germline ends. CDR3 in DNA: TGTGCTAGTGGTTTGGGTCCGGGTTGGTCTGGCTACACCTTC. Protein: CASGLGPGWSGYTF.

V and J are TRBV28 and TRBJ2-7, with a tentative D call TRBD2 (6 bases). Germline CDR1 reads MDHEN; CDR2 reads SYDVKM. CDR3 length: 13 residues. With 5 bases removed from V and 5 bases from J, the gap between germline ends came to 13 bases. The CDR3 sequence: CASSRLVPHEQYF. The CDR3 DNA reads as TGTGCCAGCAGTCGACTAGTACCGCACGAGCAGTACTTC.

The chain joins TRBV5-1 to TRBJ2-1; D is perhaps TRBD2 (6 bases). Germline lookup yields CDR1 SGHRS and CDR2 YFSETQ. The CDR3 sequence is 14 residues long. The V and J ends lost 3 bases and 4 bases respectively, with 11 bases between them. The CDR3 loop is CASSWEDQYNEQFF. Written as DNA, the CDR3 is TGCGCCAGCAGCTGGGAGGACCAGTACAATGAGCAGTTCTTC.

The chain has TRBV9 and TRBJ1-2, with 7 bases fitting TRBD1. Trimming at V came to 1 base and at J to 8 bases, leaving 11 bases not matched to a gene. This CDR3 is built from 15 residues. CDR1 and CDR2 (germline): SGDLS, YYNGEE. CDR3 bases: TGTGCCAGCAGCGTAACCGGGACAGCTGTCTCCGGCTACACCTTC. Its translation: CASSVTGTAVSGYTF. The whole variable domain, filled in from reference TRBV9 and TRBJ1-2, reads DSGVTQTPKHLITATGQRVTLRCSPRSGDLSVYWYQQSLDQGLQFLIQYYNGEERAKGNILERFSAQQFPDLHSELNLSSLELGDSALYFCASSVTGTAVSGYTFGSGTRLTVV.

This chain links TRBV18 with TRBJ1-5; 8 bases line up with TRBD1. V trimming: 4 bases; J trimming: 0 bases; junction bases outside the gene matches: 2. The germline gives CDR1 KGHSH, CDR2 LQKENI. This CDR3 has 15 amino acids. CDR3 amino acids: CASSLDRVSNQPQHF. CDR3 sequence (DNA): TGTGCCAGCTCACTGGACAGGGTTAGCAATCAGCCCCAGCATTTT.

This chain links TRBV7-8 with TRBJ1-5; D is uncertain. Germline V gives CDR1 SGHVS, CDR2 FQNEAQ. V lost 3 bases and J lost 3, with 9 bases in between. The CDR3 length is 14 residues. This chain's CDR3 is CASSLPGDNQPQHF. For the CDR3, the DNA is TGTGCCAGCAGCTTGCCCGGAGACAATCAGCCCCAGCATTTT.

The genes are TRBV7-2 and TRBJ2-3, with 7 nucleotides matching TRBD2. The length of the CDR3 is 13 residues. Germline V CDR1 and CDR2: SGHTA, FQGNSA. V dropped 4 bases and J dropped 4; count of bases not matched to a gene: 2. DNA for the CDR3: TGTGCCAGCAGCTGGACTAGTCCAGATACGCAGTATTTT. Protein sequence: CASSWTSPDTQYF. Based on the CDR3 plus reference TRBV7-2 and TRBJ2-3, the full variable domain is GAGVSQSPSNKVTEKGKDVELRCDPISGHTALYWYRQSLGQGLEFLIYFQGNSAPDKSGLPSDRFSAERTGGSVSTLTIQRTQQEDSAVYLCASSWTSPDTQYFGPGTRLTVL.